The 10 T cell receptor beta chains reported below all come from one sample, sequenced in a study of graft-versus-host responses after intestinal transplantation. Assay used: immunoSEQ multiplex PCR; TCRdb lists only in-frame clones, some missing. The profile shows about 89,000 clones, over 85% of them singletons. These receptors have no known antigen. The sequenced sample was unstimulated CD4+ T cells sorted from spleen or lymph node cells, obtained before intestinal transplant. The receptor set was obtained from a human donor who received an intestinal transplant.

CDR3 amino acids: CASSGRATNTGELFF. As DNA, the CDR3 is TGTGCCAGTAGCGGGAGGGCCACGAACACCGGGGAGCTGTTTTTT. The chain joins TRBV19 to TRBJ2-2; 8 nucleotides match TRBD2. CDR3 length equals 15 residues. CDR1 LNHDA and CDR2 SQIVND come from the germline V gene (reference sequence). The V gene end was trimmed by 6 bases and the J gene end by 0 bases; junction bases not matched to a gene: 3.

This chain connects TRBV29-1 to TRBJ2-1, with D possibly being TRBD2 (6 bases). The V gene lost 5 bases and the J gene lost 3 bases, with 14 bases spanning the gap. CDR1 and CDR2 from the germline V gene are SQVTM and ANQGSEA. CDR3 length: 14 residues. The CDR3 loop reads CSVLSRGNYNEQFF. CDR3 bases: TGCAGCGTTCTCTCTCGGGGGAACTACAATGAGCAGTTCTTC.

This clone is a singleton in its sample. The chain is built from TRBV30 and TRBJ1-1; a weak D match, TRBD1 (5 bases). CDR3 length equals 14 residues. CDR1 is GTSNPN and CDR2 is SVGIG in the germline V gene (reference sequence). V shed 4 bases and J shed 2 bases, with 14 bases lying between them. DNA of the CDR3: TGTGCCTGGATGGTTACAGGAGCTAACACTGAAGCTTTCTTT. Translated, it gives CAWMVTGANTEAFF.

V and J are TRBV6-1 and TRBJ2-7; D is ambiguous. The germline CDR1 and CDR2 sequences are MNHNS and SASEGT. The length of the CDR3 is 12 residues. The germline V and J ends were trimmed by 9 bases and 5 bases, with 14 bases remaining between them. The CDR3 bases are TGTGCCAGTGTCCCCAGAAGGGACGAGCAGTACTTC. Translating it yields CASVPRRDEQYF.

V and J are TRBV9 and TRBJ2-7, with 10 positions matching TRBD2. Germline CDR1 SGDLS, CDR2 YYNGEE. V lost 0 bases, J lost 3 bases, and 6 bases stayed unmatched. The CDR3 runs to 16 residues. The CDR3 DNA reads as TGTGCCAGCAGCGTAGAGTTAGCGGGAGGATTCTACGAGCAGTACTTC. This codes for CASSVELAGGFYEQYF.

Written as DNA, the CDR3 is TGTGCCAGTGCACTGAAAGAGACCCAGTACTTC. It specifies CASALKETQYF. The chain carries TRBV7-9 and TRBJ2-5; D gene uncertain. Deletions cut 9 bases from V and 3 bases from J, with 8 bases between. Per germline, CDR1 SEHNR and CDR2 FQNEAQ (reference sequence). There are 11 residues in the CDR3.

This clone was seen once. This rearrangement joins TRBV5-1 to TRBJ2-3; 7 nucleotides agree with TRBD2. From germline, CDR1 is SGHRS and CDR2 YFSETQ. V lost 4 bases and J lost 1; bases outside the gene matches: 3. CDR3 length equals 14 residues. CDR3 bases: TGCGCCAGCAGCCTGGGGAGGGGCACAGATACGCAGTATTTT. Translated, it gives CASSLGRGTDTQYF.

V gene TRBV27 combines with J gene TRBJ2-6; D unresolved. Germline values: CDR1 MNHEY, CDR2 SMNVEV (reference sequence). Trimming left V 8 bases short and J 0 bases short, with 11 bases between. The CDR3 contains 15 residues. CDR3 DNA sequence: TGTGCCAGCTGGGCCCCTGGCTCTGGGGCCAACGTCCTGACTTTC. This encodes CASWAPGSGANVLTF.

The gene calls are TRBV7-7 and TRBJ2-1; TRBD2 is a possible D gene (6 bases). The CDR3 is 13 residues long. CDR1 is SSHAT, CDR2 FNYEAQ, per germline (reference sequence). V shed 5 bases and J shed 7 bases, with 12 bases lying between them. The CDR3 DNA sequence: TGTGCCAGCAGCCAGGGCGGGAAAAATGAGCAGTTCTTC. Translated: CASSQGGKNEQFF.

This clone appeared once. J is TRBJ2-7 and V is TRBV5-1; 11 bases align to TRBD2. Germline CDR1 reads SGHRS; CDR2 reads YFSETQ. This CDR3 region has 15 residues. V shed 1 base and J 4 bases; nucleotides not matched to a gene: 4. DNA of the CDR3: TGCGCCAGCAGCTTGCGGCTAGCGGGAGGATACGAGCAGTACTTC. It yields the protein CASSLRLAGGYEQYF. Filled out from reference TRBV5-1 and TRBJ2-7, the complete variable domain reads KAGVTQTPRYLIKTRGQQVTLSCSPISGHRSVSWYQQTPGQGLQFLFEYFSETQRNKGNFPGRFSGRQFSNSRSEMNVSTLELGDSALYLCASSLRLAGGYEQYFGPGTRLTVT.